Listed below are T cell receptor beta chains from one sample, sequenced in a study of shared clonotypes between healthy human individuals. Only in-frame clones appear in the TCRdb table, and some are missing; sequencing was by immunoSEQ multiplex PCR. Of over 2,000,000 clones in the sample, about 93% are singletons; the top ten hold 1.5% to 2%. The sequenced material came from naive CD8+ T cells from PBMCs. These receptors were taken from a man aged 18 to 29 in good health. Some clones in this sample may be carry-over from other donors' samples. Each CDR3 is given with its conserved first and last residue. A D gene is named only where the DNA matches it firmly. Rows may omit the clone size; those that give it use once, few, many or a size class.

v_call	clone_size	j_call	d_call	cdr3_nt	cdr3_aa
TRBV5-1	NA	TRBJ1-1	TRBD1	TGCGCCAGCAGCTCGGACAGGATCGGGGACACTGAAGCTTTCTTT	CASSSDRIGDTEAFF
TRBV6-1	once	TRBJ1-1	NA	TGTGCCAGCAGTGAAGGGGGAGGAACTGAAGCTTTCTTT	CASSEGGGTEAFF
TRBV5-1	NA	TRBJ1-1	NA	TGCGCCAGCAGCTTGGGATGGGCGCGGGACACTGAAGCTTTCTTT	CASSLGWARDTEAFF
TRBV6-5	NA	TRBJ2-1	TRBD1	TGTGCCAGCAGTTATTCGACAGGGTCTGAGCAGTTCTTC	CASSYSTGSEQFF
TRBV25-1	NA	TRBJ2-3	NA	TGTGCCAGCAGTGAAGGTGGATATACGCAGTATTTT	CASSEGGYTQYF
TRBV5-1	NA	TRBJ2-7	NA	TGCGCCAGCAGCTTGGCCACGGGGCTGGGGGAGCAGTACTTC	CASSLATGLGEQYF
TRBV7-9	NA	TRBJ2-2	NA	TGTGCCAGCAGCTTGAAGGAGGTTAGGATCGGGGAGCTGTTTTTT	CASSLKEVRIGELFF
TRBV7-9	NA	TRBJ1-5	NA	TGTGCCAGCAGCTCAGAGGGACATCTCAATCAGCCCCAGCATTTT	CASSSEGHLNQPQHF
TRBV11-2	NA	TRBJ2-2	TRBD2	TGTGCCAGCAGAACGACTAGCGTCGGAGGAAGTAGGACCGGGGAGCTGTTTTTT	CASRTTSVGGSRTGELFF
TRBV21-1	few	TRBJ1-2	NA	TGTGCCAGCAGGCAGGGCGTATCAGGAAATGGCTACACCTTC	CASRQGVSGNGYTF
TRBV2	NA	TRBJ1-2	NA	TGTGCCAGCAGTGGAAGTAGGTCTTCTCAAGGGGGCTACACCTTC	CASSGSRSSQGGYTF
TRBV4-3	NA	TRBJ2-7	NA	TGCGCCAGCAGCCAAAACGCCAGGGTCGAGCAGTACTTC	CASSQNARVEQYF
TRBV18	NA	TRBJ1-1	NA	TGTGCCAGCTCACCGGGCACAAACACTGAAGCTTTCTTT	CASSPGTNTEAFF
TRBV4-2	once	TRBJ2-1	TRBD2	TGTGCCAGCAGCCCCGGGACTAGCGGGGTCCGCTACAATGAGCAGTTCTTC	CASSPGTSGVRYNEQFF
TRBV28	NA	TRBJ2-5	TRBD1	TGTGCCAGCAGCCCTACACTCCAGGGGGCTGAGACCCAGTACTTC	CASSPTLQGAETQYF
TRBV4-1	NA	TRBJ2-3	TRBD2	TGCGCCAGCAGCCAAGATCTTTGGACTAGCCTTAAGAGCACAGATACGCAGTATTTT	CASSQDLWTSLKSTDTQYF
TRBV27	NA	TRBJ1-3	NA	TGTGCCAGCAGTCTAACGGCTTCTAGCTCTGGAAACACCATATATTTT	CASSLTASSSGNTIYF
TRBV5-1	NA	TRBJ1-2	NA	TGCGCCAGCAGCTTGGAGGCAGGGGCCATTGCAACATATGGCTACACCTTC	CASSLEAGAIATYGYTF
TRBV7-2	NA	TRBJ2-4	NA	TGTGCCAGCAGCTTCTTTGGGGAAGTGGGAGACATTCAGTACTTC	CASSFFGEVGDIQYF
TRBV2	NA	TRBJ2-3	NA	TGTGCCAGCATAGGTAGCGAACACACAGATACGCAGTATTTT	CASIGSEHTDTQYF
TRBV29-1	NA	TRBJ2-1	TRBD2	TGCAGCGTTGTAGCCCCCGGGCGGGAGGGCCAGAATGAGCAGTTCTTC	CSVVAPGREGQNEQFF
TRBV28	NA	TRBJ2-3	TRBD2	TGTGCCAGCATCGGCCTAGCGGGTGCCCGGCCCACAGATACGCAGTATTTT	CASIGLAGARPTDTQYF
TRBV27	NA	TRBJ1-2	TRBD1	TGTGCCAGCAAGGACAGGGGATCTGGCTACACCTTC	CASKDRGSGYTF
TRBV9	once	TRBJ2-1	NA	TGTGCCAGCAGCGTAGGCGGTGATGAGCAGTTCTTC	CASSVGGDEQFF